This TCR beta chain came from a study of cytomegalovirus exposure and HLA in healthy donors. Assay: immunoSEQ multiplex PCR; the TCRdb copy retains only in-frame clones and omits some. The sample records about 62,000 clones, 85% to 95% being singletons. The sample consisted of PBMCs. The TCR comes from a woman between 18 and 29 years old in good health and CMV-seropositive.

The CDR3 DNA follows: TGTGCCAGCAGCTCGGTCGGAGGCTACGAGCAGTACTTC. Translation gives CASSSVGGYEQYF. The chain uses TRBV7-9 and TRBJ2-7; possible D gene TRBD2, 5 bases. V was clipped by 4 bases and J by 3 bases, with 10 bases between them. CDR3 length: 13 residues. CDR1 is SEHNR and CDR2 is FQNEAQ in the germline V gene (reference sequence).